The 2 T cell receptor beta chains presented below share a single source sample, sequenced in a study of T cell changes during pregnancy in multiple sclerosis. Assay: immunoSEQ multiplex PCR; the TCRdb copy retains only in-frame clones and omits some. The data show 12,000 or so clones, roughly 80% seen once. This specimen consisted of CD8+ T cells from peripheral blood mononuclear cells, obtained after pregnancy. These receptors all stem from a female donor in good health, enrolled as a control in a pregnancy study.

In this sample, this clone turned up a few times. The chain recombines TRBV19 with TRBJ2-3; D uncertain. The V gene lost 5 bases and the J gene lost 0 bases, with 15 bases spanning the gap. Germline V lookup: CDR1 LNHDA, CDR2 SQIVND (reference sequence). The length of the CDR3 is 16 residues. CDR3 loop: CASSPLFSASTDTQYF. The CDR3 nucleotides are TGTGCCAGTAGTCCCCTATTCTCTGCTAGCACAGATACGCAGTATTTT.

V gene TRBV28 combines with J gene TRBJ2-1; 11 bases align to TRBD1. After removal of 6 bases from V and 3 bases from J, the junction contained 7 bases not matched to a gene. The CDR3 spans 16 residues. Germline V CDR1 and CDR2: MDHEN, SYDVKM. The CDR3 nucleotides read TGTGCCAGCAGAGCAATCGGGACAGGGGGCTACAATGAGCAGTTCTTC. This encodes CASRAIGTGGYNEQFF.